The subject of this entry is one T cell receptor (beta chain). What it binds is unknown. Trimming took off 5 bases at V and 1 base at J, with 12 bases between the two ends. CDR1 and CDR2 from the germline V gene are MDHEN and SYDVKM. This CDR3 contains 14 residues. The data originate from a study of T cell responses to AZD1222 COVID-19 vaccine. General study results and limits: Clonal diversity was possibly underestimated, and the donors were mostly white British, with more females.

Some clones are missing from TCRdb's copy, which holds only in-frame ones; the method was immunoSEQ multiplex PCR. The sample lists tens of thousands of clones, roughly nine tenths occurring once. Investigators merged groups given second doses at roughly 4 or roughly 12 weeks. This specimen was peripheral blood, taken 28 days after the second AZD1222 dose. The chain is built from TRBV28 and TRBJ2-7; TRBD1 is a possible D gene (6 bases). This sequence originates from an adult who received the AZD1222 COVID-19 vaccine. CDR3 residues: CASSLGTFSYEQYF. The CDR3 coding sequence is TGTGCCAGCAGTCTGGGGACATTTTCCTACGAGCAGTACTTC.